These 25 T cell receptor beta chains originate from one sample sequenced in a study of shared T cell receptors in the human thymus. Sequenced by immunoSEQ multiplex PCR; TCRdb stores in-frame clones only, minus some. Found here are 500,000 to 750,000 clones, roughly 88% of them singletons; the top ten hold roughly 0.0097%. Separately, the same data were catalogued under a study of human thymus T cells.

Sequences were obtained from thymocytes. The receptors were sampled from a boy under three years old with a congenital heart defect.

This clone has a handful of counts. The CDR3 loop is CASSLAGVAVRTDTQYF. CDR3 in DNA: TGTGCCAGCAGCTTGGCCGGGGTAGCGGTCCGCACAGATACGCAGTATTTT. This chain links TRBV5-4 with TRBJ2-3; possible D gene TRBD2, 6 bases. V shed 0 bases and J shed 1 base, with 15 bases lying between them. The CDR3 has 17 amino acids. From germline, CDR1 is SGHNT and CDR2 YYREEE (reference sequence). The variable domain in full, with the rest retrieved from reference TRBV5-4 and TRBJ2-3, is ETGVTQSPTHLIKTRGQQVTLRCSSQSGHNTVSWYQQALGQGPQFIFQYYREEENGRGNFPPRFSGLQFPNYSSELNVNALELDDSALYLCASSLAGVAVRTDTQYFGPGTRLTVL.

CDR3 amino acids: CASSLRTTHSYEQYF. In DNA form, the CDR3 reads TGCGCCAGCAGCCTCCGGACAACGCACTCCTACGAGCAGTACTTC. This chain links TRBV5-1 with TRBJ2-7, with D possibly TRBD1 on 5 matching bases. V was pared by 4 bases and J by 0 bases, with 14 bases between. Per the germline V gene, CDR1 is SGHRS and CDR2 is YFSETQ. The CDR3 sequence is 15 residues long.

This chain joins TRBV4-1 and TRBJ2-7, with D perhaps TRBD1 (6 bases). The CDR3 is 17 amino acids. V was pared by 4 bases and J by 1 base, with 20 bases between. Germline values: CDR1 MGHRA, CDR2 YSYEKL. CDR3 loop: CASSRCPGQTISYEQYF. Written as DNA, the CDR3 is TGCGCCAGCAGCCGCTGCCCGGGACAAACTATTTCCTACGAGCAGTACTTC.

V is TRBV7-9 and J is TRBJ1-2, with unresolved D. The CDR3 is 14 residues long. V lost 4 bases, J lost 6 bases, and 15 bases lay in between. Germline CDR1 and CDR2: SEHNR and FQNEAQ (reference sequence). DNA for the CDR3: TGTGCCAGCAGCTCCACGGGAAGATTCGATGGCTACACCTTC. Its protein product is CASSSTGRFDGYTF.

The rearrangement joins TRBV4-2 to TRBJ1-1; D not resolved. The germline gives CDR1 LGHNA, CDR2 YNFKEQ. Deletions cut 0 bases from V and 9 bases from J, with 8 bases between. The length of the CDR3 is 12 residues. The CDR3 DNA reads as TGTGCCAGCAGCCAAGAGGAGGGAAAAGCTTTCTTT. Translating it yields CASSQEEGKAFF.

V and J are TRBV4-1 and TRBJ2-3; tentatively, D is TRBD2 (5 bases). In germline, CDR1 is MGHRA, CDR2 YSYEKL. The CDR3 is made up of 16 amino acids. The V end was cut by 2 bases, the J end by 1 base, with 13 bases between. CDR3 sequence: CASSQYEGGGTDTQYF. The CDR3 region has the DNA TGCGCCAGCAGCCAATACGAGGGTGGGGGCACAGATACGCAGTATTTT.

V and J are TRBV9 and TRBJ1-2; a weak D match, TRBD1 (5 bases). This CDR3 has 15 residues. Trimming cost V 4 bases and J 4 bases, with 17 bases left between them. Germline values: CDR1 SGDLS, CDR2 YYNGEE. The CDR3 spells CASSPSREAGYGYTF. DNA for the CDR3: TGTGCCAGCAGCCCAAGCAGGGAGGCCGGCTATGGCTACACCTTC. Using reference TRBV9 and TRBJ1-2 for the parts outside the CDR3, the full variable domain is DSGVTQTPKHLITATGQRVTLRCSPRSGDLSVYWYQQSLDQGLQFLIQYYNGEERAKGNILERFSAQQFPDLHSELNLSSLELGDSALYFCASSPSREAGYGYTFGSGTRLTVV.

The J gene is TRBJ2-7, the V gene TRBV13; 7 nucleotides line up with TRBD1. Germline lookup yields CDR1 PRHDT and CDR2 FYEKMQ (reference sequence). The CDR3 is 15 residues long. Trimming removed 5 bases from V and 0 bases from J; junction bases left unmatched: 7. The CDR3 bases are TGTGCCAGCAGCCCGGGACAGATAAACTCCTACGAGCAGTACTTC. Its protein product is CASSPGQINSYEQYF.

This chain connects TRBV28 to TRBJ1-2, with D tentatively TRBD1 (6 bases). The germline V and J ends were trimmed by 6 bases and 4 bases, with 15 bases remaining between them. Germline V gives CDR1 MDHEN, CDR2 SYDVKM. CDR3 length equals 14 residues. The CDR3 loop reads CASRTLDSPYGYTF. DNA of the CDR3: TGTGCCAGCAGGACCCTGGACAGTCCCTATGGCTACACCTTC.

The V gene is TRBV11-2, the J gene TRBJ2-7; 7 bases line up with TRBD2. With 3 bases clipped from V and 4 bases from J, the junction kept 9 bases outside the gene matches. The CDR3 is made up of 15 amino acids. Germline lookup yields CDR1 SGHAT and CDR2 FQNNGV. The CDR3 nucleotides are TGTGCCAGCAGCTTCGGGTCTAGCGGATATTACGAGCAGTACTTC. This sequence encodes CASSFGSSGYYEQYF.

This chain links TRBV25-1 with TRBJ2-3; no clear D. Germline V gives CDR1 MGHDK, CDR2 SYGVNS. Between the trimmed V and J ends, which lost 10 bases and 6 bases, there was a span of 20 bases. The CDR3 totals 14 residues. CDR3 sequence reads: CAISRGSPRDTQYF. In DNA, the CDR3 is TGTGCCATCTCCCGAGGTTCACCGAGGGATACGCAGTATTTT.

V gene TRBV28 combines with J gene TRBJ1-5; possible D gene TRBD1, 5 bases. Germline lookup yields CDR1 MDHEN and CDR2 SYDVKM. The CDR3 runs 16 residues. Trimming shortened V by 5 bases and J by 0 bases, and 14 bases separated the two germline ends. CDR3 nucleotides: TGTGCCAGCAGTGCCTTGGACGGACATAGCAATCAGCCCCAGCATTTT. It specifies CASSALDGHSNQPQHF.

The chain combines TRBV30 with TRBJ1-4, with D possibly being TRBD1 (6 bases). CDR3 length: 17 amino acids. Trimming left V 4 bases short and J 0 bases short, with 18 bases between. Germline V lookup: CDR1 GTSNPN, CDR2 SVGIG (reference sequence). DNA of the CDR3: TGTGCCTGGACAAATAAGAACAGGACAGCAACTAATGAAAAACTGTTTTTT. This encodes CAWTNKNRTATNEKLFF.

The CDR3 bases are TGTGCCAGCAGTGACTCAGGGGGGAGGGAGGGGAGGGATACGCAGTATTTT. Translating gives CASSDSGGREGRDTQYF. The V and J genes are TRBV6-4 and TRBJ2-3, with D perhaps matching TRBD2 (7 bases). V was clipped by 0 bases and J by 6 bases, with 19 bases between them. The germline V gene encodes CDR1 MRHNA and CDR2 SNTAGT. This CDR3 region has 17 residues.

The rearrangement uses TRBV4-3 and TRBJ2-1; 12 bases are a match to TRBD1. Germline assignment: CDR1 LGHNA and CDR2 YSLEER. CDR3 length: 14 amino acids. The J segment lost 7 bases and the V segment lost 4 bases, leaving 2 bases of the junction unmatched. CDR3 loop: CASSPGQGANEQFF. The CDR3 region has the DNA TGCGCCAGCAGCCCGGGACAGGGGGCGAATGAGCAGTTCTTC.

The V call is TRBV18, the J call TRBJ2-7, with 9 bases that match TRBD2. J lost 0 bases, V lost 0 bases, and 6 bases had no gene match. Germline V gene data show CDR1 as KGHSH and CDR2 as LQKENI. The CDR3 consists of 17 residues. The CDR3 sequence: CASSPPAGGRSSYEQYF. CDR3 nucleotides: TGTGCCAGCTCACCACCGGCGGGAGGGAGGAGCTCCTACGAGCAGTACTTC.

The chain couples TRBV29-1 to TRBJ2-1, with TRBD2 identical over 13 bases. The germline gives CDR1 SQVTM, CDR2 ANQGSEA. The CDR3 has 19 residues. The J segment lost 4 bases and the V segment lost 3 bases, leaving 15 bases of the junction unmatched. The CDR3 spells CSVDPTSGRAGAKYNEQFF. The CDR3, as DNA: TGCAGCGTTGACCCCACTAGCGGGAGGGCCGGGGCCAAATACAATGAGCAGTTCTTC.

The rearrangement links TRBV18 to TRBJ2-7; a weak D match, TRBD2 (5 bases). This CDR3 has 16 amino acids. Germline CDR1 KGHSH, CDR2 LQKENI. Between the trimmed V and J ends, which lost 2 bases and 2 bases, there was a span of 16 bases. The CDR3 protein is CASSPGAEAMTYEQYF. The CDR3 coding sequence is TGTGCCAGCTCACCAGGAGCGGAGGCTATGACCTACGAGCAGTACTTC. The full variable domain, completed using reference TRBV18 and TRBJ2-7, is NAGVMQNPRHLVRRRGQEARLRCSPMKGHSHVYWYRQLPEEGLKFMVYLQKENIIDESGMPKERFSAEFPKEGPSILRIQQVVRGDSAAYFCASSPGAEAMTYEQYFGPGTRLTVT.

This chain connects TRBV4-1 to TRBJ2-1; TRBD2 aligns across 12 bases. Trimming at V came to 1 base and at J to 8 bases, leaving 3 bases not matched to a gene. The CDR3 is made up of 15 amino acids. Germline V lookup: CDR1 MGHRA, CDR2 YSYEKL. The CDR3 region has the DNA TGCGCCAGCAGCCAAGGAGCTAGCGGGGGGGATGAGCAGTTCTTC. Its protein product is CASSQGASGGDEQFF.

The chain combines TRBV5-6 with TRBJ2-7, with TRBD1 matching over 11 bases. This CDR3 is built from 15 residues. Germline CDR1 reads SGHDT; CDR2 reads YYEEEE. The trim removed 4 bases at V and 3 bases at J, leaving 6 bases unmatched. CDR3 sequence: CASSLSDRGLYEQYF. DNA of the CDR3: TGTGCCAGCAGCCTATCGGACAGGGGGCTCTACGAGCAGTACTTC.

The chain employs TRBV27 and TRBJ2-1; TRBD1 might be the D (6 bases). Germline CDR1 and CDR2: MNHEY and SMNVEV (reference sequence). The CDR3 totals 15 residues. The germline V and J ends were trimmed by 6 bases and 3 bases, with 15 bases remaining between them. CDR3 nucleotide sequence: TGTGCCAGCAGCCCCCGACAGGCTCTCTACAATGAGCAGTTCTTC. This translates into CASSPRQALYNEQFF.

The chain couples TRBV9 to TRBJ2-4; D may be TRBD2 (6 bases). V gave up 3 bases and J gave up 8 bases, with 15 bases separating them. The CDR3 runs 14 residues. Per the germline V gene, CDR1 is SGDLS and CDR2 is YYNGEE. The DNA of the CDR3 is TGTGCCAGCAGCGGGTGGGCGGGGAAGGACATTCAGTACTTC. Protein: CASSGWAGKDIQYF. The full variable domain, its missing parts supplied by reference TRBV9 and TRBJ2-4, is DSGVTQTPKHLITATGQRVTLRCSPRSGDLSVYWYQQSLDQGLQFLIQYYNGEERAKGNILERFSAQQFPDLHSELNLSSLELGDSALYFCASSGWAGKDIQYFGAGTRLSVL.

This sequence joins TRBV27 and TRBJ2-7, with D uncertain. V was trimmed by 1 base and J by 2 bases, leaving 6 bases between them. Germline values: CDR1 MNHEY, CDR2 SMNVEV (reference sequence). The CDR3 contains 13 residues. The CDR3 sequence: CASSLYVAYEQYF. In nucleotides, the CDR3 is TGTGCCAGCAGTTTATATGTAGCCTACGAGCAGTACTTC.

This clone showed up just once. The gene calls are TRBV4-1 and TRBJ2-7; perhaps TRBD2 as D (6 bases). Per the germline V gene, CDR1 is MGHRA and CDR2 is YSYEKL. The V gene lost 0 bases and the J gene lost 3 bases, with 12 bases spanning the gap. This CDR3 has 15 amino acids. Here the CDR3 DNA reads TGCGCCAGCAGCCAAGAGGGACTCCCCTTCTACGAGCAGTACTTC. It encodes CASSQEGLPFYEQYF.

The chain joins TRBV2 to TRBJ2-3, with 9 bases matching TRBD2. Germline values: CDR1 SNHLY, CDR2 FYNNEI. There are 15 residues in the CDR3. The V segment lost 2 bases and the J segment 4 bases; nucleotides outside the gene matches: 4. The CDR3 region is CASSERREGSDTQYF. The CDR3 nucleotides are TGTGCCAGCAGTGAAAGGCGGGAGGGTTCAGATACGCAGTATTTT.